The 5 T cell receptor beta chains in this list originate from one sample, sequenced in a study of T cells in narcolepsy. TCRdb keeps only in-frame clones here, not all; method: immunoSEQ multiplex PCR. Here the sample spans 25,000 to 30,000 clones, 81% being singletons. The sequencing input was memory (CD45RA-) CD4+ T cells from blood. These TCRs come from a human donor in good health.

The chain carries TRBV9 and TRBJ1-1; TRBD1 matches 9 bases. The ends lost 4 bases at V and 3 bases at J; junction bases unmatched: 7. The CDR3 consists of 15 residues. The germline CDR1 and CDR2 sequences are SGDLS and YYNGEE. The CDR3 protein is CASSKTGGRHTEAFF. The CDR3 coding sequence is TGTGCCAGCAGCAAGACAGGGGGGCGGCACACTGAAGCTTTCTTT.

The rearrangement uses TRBV7-8 and TRBJ2-2, with D tentatively TRBD1 or TRBD2 (5 bases each). Germline V gene lookup returns CDR1 SGHVS and CDR2 FQNEAQ. The V end was cut by 5 bases, the J end by 4 bases, with 14 bases between. CDR3 size: 15 residues. In DNA form, the CDR3 reads TGTGCCAGCAGCGCCCGAAGAGGGGCCACCGGGGAGCTGTTTTTT. Translating gives CASSARRGATGELFF.

The rearrangement links TRBV5-1 to TRBJ1-1; no definite D call. Trimming pared 2 bases from V and 4 bases from J, leaving 9 bases between. From germline, CDR1 is SGHRS and CDR2 YFSETQ. This CDR3 has 13 amino acids. DNA of the CDR3: TGCGCCAGCAGCTTTGGGTTTGGCACTGAAGCTTTCTTT. As protein: CASSFGFGTEAFF.

This clone was seen more than once but under ten times. The chain employs TRBV5-4 and TRBJ2-3; D is possibly TRBD2 (6 bases). This CDR3 region has 14 residues. CDR1 is SGHNT, CDR2 YYREEE, per germline (reference sequence). V dropped 1 base and J dropped 4 bases, with 10 bases sitting between them. CDR3 sequence: CASSLLGRPDTQYF. CDR3 nucleotide sequence: TGTGCCAGCAGCTTGCTCGGGAGACCAGATACGCAGTATTTT. Based on the CDR3 plus reference TRBV5-4 and TRBJ2-3, the full variable domain is ETGVTQSPTHLIKTRGQQVTLRCSSQSGHNTVSWYQQALGQGPQFIFQYYREEENGRGNFPPRFSGLQFPNYSSELNVNALELDDSALYLCASSLLGRPDTQYFGPGTRLTVL.

In this sample, this clone turned up once. This chain uses TRBV10-3 with TRBJ1-5; D gene ambiguous. V was cut by 10 bases and J by 4 bases, with 5 bases left in between. Germline V gene sequence: CDR1 ENHRY, CDR2 SYGVKD. The CDR3 totals 10 residues. CDR3 in amino acids: CATLNQPQHF. CDR3 coding DNA: TGTGCCACCTTGAATCAGCCCCAGCATTTT.